This section outlines one TCR beta chain sequence together with its context. Its matching antigen is unknown. These data originate in a study of post-analysis software for immune sequencing data. Whole-study findings and limits: Five TRBV segments, including TRBV5-6, TRBV5-1 and TRBV20-1, were more frequent in patients than controls. Clustering by F measure revealed strong co-clustering among samples prepared together in one batch. Compared against controls, patients with multiple sclerosis displayed significantly lower normalized Chao1 diversity.

The CDR3 totals 17 residues. Germline V CDR1 and CDR2: SGDLS, YYNGEE. V gave up 0 bases and J gave up 2 bases; unmatched junction bases: 5. Prepared libraries of TCR beta cDNA carried unique molecular identifiers. Researchers reported around 510,000 cDNA molecules coming from 1 to 10 million T cells. From the PCR reads, TCRdb called clonotypes with MiXCR, one entry per CDR3 protein. The sample yields over 700,000 distinct CDR3 sequences, roughly 27% seen once. Sequenced material: blood. The TCR originated in a girl aged 5-17 years with multiple sclerosis. This sequence joins TRBV9 and TRBJ2-2, with 9 bases aligning to TRBD2. The CDR3 protein is CASSVARLAVNTGELFF. The CDR3 DNA reads TGTGCCAGCAGCGTAGCTCGACTAGCGGTTAACACCGGGGAGCTGTTTTTT.